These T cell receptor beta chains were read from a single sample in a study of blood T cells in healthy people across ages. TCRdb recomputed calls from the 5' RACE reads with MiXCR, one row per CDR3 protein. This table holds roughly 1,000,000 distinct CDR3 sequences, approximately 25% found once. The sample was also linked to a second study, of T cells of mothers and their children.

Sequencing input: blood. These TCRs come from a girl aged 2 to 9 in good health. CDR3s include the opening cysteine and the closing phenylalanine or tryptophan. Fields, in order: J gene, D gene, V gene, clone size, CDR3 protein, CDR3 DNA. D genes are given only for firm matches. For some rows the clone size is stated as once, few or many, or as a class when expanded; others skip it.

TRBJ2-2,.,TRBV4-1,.,CASSHYGLNTGELFF,TGCGCCAGCAGCCATTATGGGTTGAACACCGGGGAGCTGTTTTTT
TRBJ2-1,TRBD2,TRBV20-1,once,CSARLPIAGVTYNGQFF,TGCAGTGCTAGACTTCCTATAGCGGGAGTGACTTACAATGGGCAGTTCTTC
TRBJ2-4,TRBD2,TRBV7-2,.,CASSLSGGDIQYF,TGTGCCAGCAGCTTATCCGGGGGGGACATTCAGTACTTC
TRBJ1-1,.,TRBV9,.,CASSLNQGTEAFF,TGTGCCAGCAGCCTCAACCAGGGGACTGAAGCTTTCTTT
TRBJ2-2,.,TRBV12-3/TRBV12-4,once,CASSEKLRDTGELFF,TGTGCCAGCAGTGAGAAATTGAGGGACACCGGGGAGCTGTTTTTT
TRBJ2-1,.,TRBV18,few,CASSPREQGLVIQFF,TGTGCCAGCTCACCACGGGAGCAAGGGCTAGTAATCCAGTTCTTC
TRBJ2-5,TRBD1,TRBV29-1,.,CSVLSLDETGAQETQYF,TGCAGCGTTCTCTCTTTGGATGAAACAGGGGCCCAAGAGACCCAGTACTTC
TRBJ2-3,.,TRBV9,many,CASSDGSSDTQYF,TGTGCCAGCAGCGATGGAAGCTCTGATACGCAGTATTTT
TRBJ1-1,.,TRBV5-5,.,CASSYDIPMGEAFF,TGTGCCAGCAGCTACGATATTCCAATGGGTGAAGCTTTCTTT
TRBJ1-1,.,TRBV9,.,CASSVEGPDTEAFF,TGTGCCAGCAGCGTAGAGGGACCTGACACTGAAGCTTTCTTT
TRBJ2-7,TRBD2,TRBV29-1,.,CSVVPPGSGRDPYEQYF,TGCAGCGTTGTACCGCCCGGGAGCGGGAGGGATCCATACGAGCAGTACTTC
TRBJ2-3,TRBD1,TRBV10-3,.,CAIRPGTGGMDTQYF,TGTGCCATCAGGCCCGGGACAGGGGGCATGGATACGCAGTATTTT
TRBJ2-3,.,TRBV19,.,CASSIGAGSTDTQYF,TGTGCCAGTAGTATAGGTGCGGGGTCAACAGATACGCAGTATTTT
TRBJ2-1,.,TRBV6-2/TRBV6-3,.,CASSPTAGINEQFF,TGTGCCAGCAGCCCCACTGCGGGTATCAATGAGCAGTTCTTC
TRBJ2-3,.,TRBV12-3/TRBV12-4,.,CASTYTDTQYF,TGTGCCAGCACCTACACAGATACGCAGTATTTT
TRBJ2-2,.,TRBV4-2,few,CASSAQLGSTGELFF,TGTGCCAGCAGCGCACAACTAGGTTCCACCGGGGAGCTGTTTTTT
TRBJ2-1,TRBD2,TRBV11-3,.,CASSFAGARSYNEQFF,TGTGCCAGCAGCTTTGCGGGAGCGAGGTCCTACAATGAGCAGTTCTTC
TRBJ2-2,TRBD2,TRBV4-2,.,CASSQVWNPAGDNTGELFF,TGTGCCAGCAGCCAAGTCTGGAACCCAGCGGGAGACAACACCGGGGAGCTGTTTTTT
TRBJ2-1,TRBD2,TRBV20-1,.,CSARPLIAGGGLYNEQFF,TGCAGTGCTAGGCCTCTGATCGCGGGGGGGGGACTCTACAATGAGCAGTTCTTC
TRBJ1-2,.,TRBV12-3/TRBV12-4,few,CASRTGADYGYTF,TGTGCCAGCAGGACGGGGGCCGACTATGGCTACACCTTC
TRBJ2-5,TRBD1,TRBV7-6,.,CASSIQGASRLGETQYF,TGTGCCAGCAGCATACAGGGGGCTAGTCGTCTCGGGGAGACCCAGTACTTC
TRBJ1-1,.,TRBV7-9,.,CASRGTNTEAFF,TGTGCCAGCAGGGGGACGAACACTGAAGCTTTCTTT
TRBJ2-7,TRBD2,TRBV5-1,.,CASSWASGGNEQYF,TGCGCCAGCAGCTGGGCTAGCGGGGGAAACGAGCAGTACTTC
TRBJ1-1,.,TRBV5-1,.,CASSGGEGNTEALF,TGCGCCAGCAGCGGCGGGGAGGGGAACACTGAAGCTCTCTTT
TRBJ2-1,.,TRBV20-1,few,CGVSTGLRLNNEQFF,TGCGGTGTCTCGACAGGTCTAAGACTTAACAATGAGCAGTTCTTC
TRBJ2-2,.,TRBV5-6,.,CASSLVLNTGELFF,TGTGCCAGCAGCTTGGTCCTTAACACCGGGGAGCTGTTTTTT
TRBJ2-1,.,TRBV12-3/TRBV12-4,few,CASSLAPSTVNEQFF,TGTGCCAGCAGTTTAGCCCCCTCCACCGTCAATGAGCAGTTCTTC
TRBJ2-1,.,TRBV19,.,CASSILAPSSYNEQFF,TGTGCCAGTAGTATACTAGCGCCAAGCTCCTACAATGAGCAGTTCTTC
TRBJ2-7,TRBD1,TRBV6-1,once,CASSVAGQGGREQYF,TGTGCCAGCAGTGTCGCGGGACAGGGAGGACGCGAGCAGTACTTC
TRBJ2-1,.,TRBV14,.,CASSQPNREQFF,TGTGCCAGCAGCCAACCCAATCGTGAGCAGTTCTTC
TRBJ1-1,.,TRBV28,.,CASNIHTSTNTEAFF,TGTGCCAGCAATATACATACCTCGACGAACACTGAAGCTTTCTTT
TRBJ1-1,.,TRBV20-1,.,CSGLGGNTEAFF,TGCAGCGGGCTTGGCGGGAACACTGAAGCTTTCTTT
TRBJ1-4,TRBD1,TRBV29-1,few,CSVGQGSNEKLFF,TGCAGCGTAGGACAGGGGAGCAATGAAAAACTGTTTTTT
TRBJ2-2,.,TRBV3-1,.,CASSQGWGNTGELFF,TGTGCCAGCAGCCAAGGGTGGGGCAACACCGGGGAGCTGTTTTTT
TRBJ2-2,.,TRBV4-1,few,CASSQDSPGELFF,TGCGCCAGCAGCCAAGATTCCCCCGGGGAGCTGTTTTTT
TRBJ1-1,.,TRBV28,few,CASSYARLLLGAEAFF,TGTGCCAGCAGTTACGCGAGACTGCTTCTGGGCGCTGAAGCTTTCTTT
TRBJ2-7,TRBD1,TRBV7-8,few,CASSTSHSGTGVYEQYF,TGTGCCAGCAGCACATCTCATTCCGGGACAGGAGTCTACGAGCAGTACTTC
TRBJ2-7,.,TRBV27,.,CATSSQGKEYF,TGTGCCACCAGTTCTCAGGGAAAAGAGTACTTC
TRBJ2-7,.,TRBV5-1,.,CASRLTVSPSYEQYF,TGCGCCAGCCGCCTTACGGTTAGCCCTTCGTACGAGCAGTACTTC
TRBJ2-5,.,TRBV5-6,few,CASSLGSILQETQYF,TGTGCCAGCAGCTTGGGGTCTATTTTACAAGAGACCCAGTACTTC
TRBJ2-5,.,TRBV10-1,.,CASVLRQETQYF,TGCGCCAGCGTACTACGCCAAGAGACCCAGTACTTC
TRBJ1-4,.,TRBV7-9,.,CASSPAGPFNEKLFF,TGTGCCAGCAGCCCCGCGGGTCCGTTTAATGAAAAACTGTTTTTT